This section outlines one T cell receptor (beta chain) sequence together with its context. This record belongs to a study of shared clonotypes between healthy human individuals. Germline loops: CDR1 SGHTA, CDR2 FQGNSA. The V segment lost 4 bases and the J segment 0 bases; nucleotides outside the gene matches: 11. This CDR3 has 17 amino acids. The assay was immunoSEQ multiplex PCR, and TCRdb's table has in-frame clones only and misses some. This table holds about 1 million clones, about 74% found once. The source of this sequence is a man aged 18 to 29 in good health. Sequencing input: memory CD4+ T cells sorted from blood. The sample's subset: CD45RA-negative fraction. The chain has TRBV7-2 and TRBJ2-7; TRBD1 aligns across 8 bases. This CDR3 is CASSSRTGGPSSYEQYF. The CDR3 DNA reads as TGTGCCAGCAGCTCACGAACAGGGGGTCCCAGCTCCTACGAGCAGTACTTC.